One and the same sample provided the 24 T cell receptor beta chains below, sequenced in a study of T cell clonality in common variable immunodeficiency. The study, taken as a whole, reports: Reportedly, TCR beta sequences from common variable immunodeficiency showed fewer deletions and N-nucleotide insertions.

The data were produced by immunoSEQ multiplex PCR, yet TCRdb's version contains in-frame clones alone and is incomplete. This set yields several thousand clones and no singletons; the top ten hold less than 4.5%. Their recognized antigens are unknown. The sample comprised peripheral blood mononuclear cells. The receptors were sampled from a human donor with common variable immunodeficiency.

Judged by abundance, this clone is medium-sized. The part of the CDR3 DNA that was read is TGTGCCAGCAGCTCTGGACAGGGCCTCTATGGC. Translation gives CASSSGQGLYG. The entire CDR3 protein is CASSSGQGLYGYTF. This rearrangement joins TRBV7-2 to TRBJ1-2; 8 nucleotides line up with TRBD1. The read gets to within 3 residues of the CDR3 end, and the germline J gene fills in the rest. Germline loops: CDR1 SGHTA, CDR2 FQGNSA. The CDR3 runs 14 residues. Unmatched junction bases numbered 5, after V lost 4 bases and J lost 4 bases.

This clone was counted ten times or more. The read stops 3 residues short of the end of the CDR3; the missing end is completed from the germline J gene. The chain uses TRBV14 and TRBJ1-1; 8 nucleotides line up with TRBD1. This CDR3 spans 12 amino acids. CDR1 SGHDN and CDR2 FVKESK come from the germline V gene. CDR3 DNA, as far as it was read: TGTGCCAGCAGAGACCGACAGGGGCCA. Translated, it gives CASRDRQGP. From start to end, the CDR3 is CASRDRQGPAFF.

This clone appeared many times. The read finishes 3 residues shy of the CDR3 end, and the germline J gene is used to complete it. This chain links TRBV12-5 with TRBJ1-2, with 7 bases lining up with TRBD1. Germline trimming cut 1 base from V and 7 bases from J; bases unmatched to any gene: 18. CDR1 and CDR2 (germline): LGHNT, FRNRAP. The CDR3 is 18 amino acids. CDR3 in amino acids: CASGLDLPYLDRLFGYTF. Incomplete CDR3 DNA: TGTGCTAGTGGTTTGGACCTACCCTACCTGGACAGGCTGTTTGGC.

This clone appeared many times. The observed sequence ends 3 residues before the CDR3 terminus, with the missing tail filled in from the germline J gene. The chain employs TRBV5-1 and TRBJ2-1; tentatively, D is TRBD1 (6 bases). V lost 4 bases and J 0 bases, leaving 11 bases between the germline ends. CDR1 SGHRS and CDR2 YFSETQ come from the germline V gene. This CDR3 contains 15 residues. Partial CDR3 DNA: TGCGCCAGCAGCCCAGGGGCCAGCTCCTACAATGAG. It translates to CASSPGASSYNE. From start to end, the CDR3 is CASSPGASSYNEQFF.

This clone was recorded many times. From the germline J gene comes the end of the CDR3, since the read stops 3 residues before it. The chain is built from TRBV19 and TRBJ2-3; perhaps TRBD1 as D (6 bases). The CDR3 is made up of 15 amino acids. Trimming left V 2 bases short and J 5 bases short, with 14 bases between. Per the germline V gene, CDR1 is LNHDA and CDR2 is SQIVND (reference sequence). Partial CDR3 DNA: TGTGCCAGTAGTATACAGGGGCAGGGGCTAGATACG. Translating it yields CASSIQGQGLDT. The CDR3 as a whole reads CASSIQGQGLDTQYF.

With regard to this clone: With the read ending 3 residues before the CDR3 end, the germline J gene is used to fill in that end. The V call is TRBV7-2, the J call TRBJ1-6, with D unclear. CDR1 is SGHTA, CDR2 FQGNSA, per germline. This CDR3 has 12 amino acids. The DNA read from the CDR3 is TGTGCCAGCAGCCGAACCGGGTCAACC. This translates into CASSRTGST. The CDR3 in its entirety is CASSRTGSTLHF.

This clone was recorded many times. Read sequence stops 3 residues before the CDR3 end, and the germline J gene provides the missing end. J is TRBJ1-1 and V is TRBV19; a weak D match, TRBD1 (5 bases). The V gene's germline CDR1 is LNHDA and CDR2 SQIVND (reference sequence). The V and J ends lost 4 bases and 1 base respectively, with 7 bases between them. This CDR3 has 13 amino acids. The DNA read from the CDR3 is TGTGCCAGTAGTAGACAGACGAACACTGAA. Translating gives CASSRQTNTE. In full, the CDR3 reads CASSRQTNTEAFF.

At least ten counts were recorded for this clone. The CDR3 extends 3 residues past the end of the read, so its final part is completed from the germline J gene. The chain carries TRBV30 and TRBJ1-1; a possible D gene is TRBD1 (5 bases). In germline, CDR1 is GTSNPN, CDR2 SVGIG (reference sequence). The CDR3 runs to 13 residues. V was pared by 4 bases and J by 1 base, with 10 bases between. This CDR3 is CAWKAGGNTEAFF. CDR3 DNA (partial): TGTGCCTGGAAAGCGGGGGGGAACACTGAA.

This clone was seen at least ten times. The CDR3 end lies 3 residues beyond the end of the read and is filled in from the germline J gene. The gene calls are TRBV20-1 and TRBJ1-5; the match to TRBD1 covers 10 bases. With 4 bases clipped from V and 5 bases from J, the junction kept 5 bases outside the gene matches. The CDR3 covers 14 residues. CDR1 and CDR2 from the germline V gene are DFQATT and SNEGSKA (reference sequence). The part of the CDR3 DNA that was read is TGCAGTGCTACTCCGGGACAGGGGCATCAGCCC. This codes for CSATPGQGHQP. The full CDR3 sequence reads CSATPGQGHQPQHF.

This clone was observed at least ten times. The missing CDR3 end, 3 residues past where the read stops, is filled in from the germline J gene. This chain links TRBV10-1 with TRBJ2-7, with 11 bases matching TRBD2. V trimming: 4 bases; J trimming: 3 bases; junction bases outside the gene matches: 8. The CDR3 is 16 amino acids. CDR1 and CDR2 from the germline V gene are WNHNN and SYGVQD (reference sequence). Partial CDR3 DNA: TGCGCCAGCAGTGGGGAACTAGCGGGAGACAACTACGAG. It is translated as CASSGELAGDNYE. The whole CDR3 region reads CASSGELAGDNYEQYF.

In its sample, this clone ranks as medium-sized. Sequencing ends 3 residues short of the CDR3 end; the germline J gene provides the rest. The rearrangement uses TRBV20-1 and TRBJ1-2; 9 nucleotides line up with TRBD1. The CDR3 sequence is 12 residues long. Germline V CDR1 and CDR2: DFQATT, SNEGSKA (reference sequence). Trimming cost V 4 bases and J 5 bases; bases outside gene matches: 2. CDR3 DNA, as far as it was read: TGCAGTGCTAAACAGGGGGCGTATGGC. Protein product: CSAKQGAYG. The complete CDR3 protein is CSAKQGAYGYTF.

This clone is deemed medium-sized. The missing CDR3 end, 3 residues past where the read stops, is filled in from the germline J gene. The V and J genes are TRBV7-2 and TRBJ1-1; D unresolved. The CDR3 totals 13 residues. Germline V gene sequence: CDR1 SGHTA, CDR2 FQGNSA. The chain's CDR3 is CASSLSVNTEAFF. The sequenced CDR3 bases are TGTGCCAGCAGCTTATCAGTAAATACCGAA.

This clone was counted many times. The CDR3 is cut off 3 residues early in the read; its end comes from the germline J gene. The V and J genes are TRBV11-1 and TRBJ2-3; perhaps TRBD2 as D (5 bases). V was pared by 6 bases and J by 3 bases, with 16 bases between. Germline V CDR1 and CDR2: SGHAT, FQDESV (reference sequence). The CDR3 is made up of 15 amino acids. Incomplete CDR3 DNA: TGTGCCAGCAGTCTCAACGGGGTTGGGACAGATACG. Translated, it gives CASSLNGVGTDT. Given in full, the CDR3 is CASSLNGVGTDTQYF.

In its sample, this clone is medium-sized. The read is 3 residues too short to cover the CDR3 end, so that end is filled in from the germline J gene. This sequence joins TRBV5-1 and TRBJ1-1; D is possibly TRBD1 (6 bases). Germline V lookup: CDR1 SGHRS, CDR2 YFSETQ. The CDR3 spans 12 residues. The V gene lost 5 bases and the J gene lost 5 bases, with 10 bases spanning the gap. This CDR3 is CASSGGRTEAFF. The sequenced part of the CDR3 DNA is TGCGCCAGCAGTGGGGGCCGGACTGAA.

In its sample, this clone was seen many times. The DNA ends 3 residues before the CDR3 does, and the rest of the CDR3 is filled in from the germline J gene. The chain couples TRBV30 to TRBJ2-5; 10 bases fit TRBD1. This CDR3 has 15 amino acids. Germline V gene data show CDR1 as GTSNPN and CDR2 as SVGIG (reference sequence). Losses at the gene ends were 2 bases for V and 5 bases for J; bases not matched to a gene: 8. The CDR3 sequence: CAWSTQGTGVETQYF. The part of the CDR3 DNA that was read is TGTGCCTGGAGTACCCAGGGGACAGGGGTTGAGACC.

By proportion, this clone is medium-sized. The read ends 3 residues early relative to the CDR3; the germline J gene fills the gap. This chain links TRBV2 with TRBJ2-7, with TRBD1 matching over 8 bases. The CDR3 sequence is 15 residues long. Germline lookup yields CDR1 SNHLY and CDR2 FYNNEI. V lost 5 bases, J lost 2 bases, and 8 bases stayed unmatched. The CDR3 sequence: CASSQGSGGPYEQYF. The sequenced CDR3 bases are TGTGCCAGCAGTCAAGGGTCAGGGGGCCCCTACGAG.

This clone was detected many times. The missing CDR3 end, 3 residues past where the read stops, is filled in from the germline J gene. The chain joins TRBV5-1 to TRBJ2-3, with 9 bases fitting TRBD1. Germline assignment: CDR1 SGHRS and CDR2 YFSETQ. The CDR3 runs to 13 residues. The CDR3 sequence: CASSLGDRVSQYF. Incomplete CDR3 DNA: TGCGCCAGCAGCTTGGGGGACAGGGTTTCG.

This clone was detected many times. The read halts 3 residues ahead of the CDR3 end, with the missing end drawn from the germline J gene. The chain has TRBV5-3 and TRBJ1-1; D remains ambiguous. TRBV5-3 is flagged as an ORF with uncertain function. The V end lost 4 bases, the J end lost 5 bases, and 12 bases lay between the germline ends. The CDR3 runs 13 residues. The covered CDR3 bases are TGTGCCAGAAGCGGCTGCCCGAGAACTGAA. Residues: CARSGCPRTE. The CDR3 reads in full as CARSGCPRTEAFF.

This clone was detected many times. The read ends 3 residues shy of where the CDR3 ends; the end is completed using the germline J gene. The V and J genes are TRBV20-1 and TRBJ2-1; the D is unclear. The V gene's germline CDR1 is DFQATT and CDR2 SNEGSKA (reference sequence). The CDR3 has 13 residues. V lost 3 bases to trimming and J lost 0 bases, with 6 bases between them. CDR3: CSASTNSYNEQFF. Partial CDR3 DNA: TGCAGTGCTAGCACAAACTCCTACAATGAG.

This clone was picked up many times. The CDR3 extends 3 residues past the end of the read, so its final part is completed from the germline J gene. The chain joins TRBV20-1 to TRBJ1-1, with 7 positions matching TRBD1. There are 14 residues in the CDR3. V shed 2 bases, J shed 1 base, and the junction held 4 bases outside the gene matches. Germline V gene sequence: CDR1 DFQATT, CDR2 SNEGSKA (reference sequence). The CDR3 region is CSARQDRRNTEAFF. CDR3 DNA, as far as it was read: TGCAGTGCTAGACAGGACAGGAGGAACACTGAA.

This clone was counted at least ten times. This CDR3 is CASSPRQSKQAFF. CDR3 DNA (partial): TGTGCCAGCAGTCCCCGACAGTCCAAGCAA. The chain couples TRBV27 to TRBJ1-1; the D gene is possibly TRBD1 (5 bases). Coverage ceases 3 residues before the CDR3 finishes, and the germline J gene fills in the end. The germline V gene has CDR1 MNHEY and CDR2 SMNVEV (reference sequence). The CDR3 sequence is 13 residues long.

This clone is medium-sized. From the germline J gene comes the end of the CDR3, since the read stops 3 residues before it. This chain joins TRBV10-1 and TRBJ2-5, with D hard to call. The CDR3 loop spans 14 amino acids. The V end lost 0 bases, the J end lost 4 bases, and 9 bases lay between the germline ends. Germline CDR1 WNHNN, CDR2 SYGVQD (reference sequence). The covered CDR3 bases are TGCGCCAGCAGTGAGTCGATAGTACGAGAGACC. It encodes CASSESIVRET. The complete CDR3 protein is CASSESIVRETQYF.

This clone was recorded many times. The CDR3 goes on 3 residues after the read ends, and that part is filled in from the germline J gene. J is TRBJ2-2 and V is TRBV20-1, with D perhaps matching TRBD1 (6 bases). The ends were cut back, 3 bases at V and 6 bases at J, with 14 bases in the middle. This CDR3 has 14 residues. Germline CDR1 is DFQATT and CDR2 is SNEGSKA (reference sequence). Here the CDR3 reads CSASTGKVAGELFF. The sequenced CDR3 bases are TGCAGTGCTAGCACAGGGAAGGTAGCCGGGGAG.

Of note for this clone: The read ends 3 residues shy of where the CDR3 ends; the end is completed using the germline J gene. V gene TRBV2 combines with J gene TRBJ2-7, with 8 bases aligning to TRBD2. Germline CDR1 reads SNHLY; CDR2 reads FYNNEI. J gave up 5 bases and V 3 bases, and 9 bases lay outside the gene matches. CDR3 size: 15 residues. This CDR3 reads CASSDQGRAGDEQYF. CDR3 DNA, as far as it was read: TGTGCCAGCAGTGACCAAGGGCGAGCGGGAGACGAG.